A selection of T cell receptor beta chains follows, all from one sample in a study of shared clonotypes between healthy human individuals. Generated by immunoSEQ multiplex PCR, the TCRdb table keeps only in-frame clones and is missing some. The sample lists about 2.3 million clones, 85% to 95% occurring once. Material: naive CD4+ T cells from PBMCs. Receptors originate from a man between 18 and 29 years old in good health. Some clones in this sample may be carry-over from other donors' samples. CDR3s include the opening cysteine and the closing phenylalanine or tryptophan. Each record gives: D gene, J gene, V gene, clone size, CDR3 protein, CDR3 DNA. The D gene is left open where the match is weak. Not every row has a clone size; where given, it reads once, few, many or a size class.

>-|TRBJ2-3|TRBV18|-
CASSPRYTDTQYF
TGTGCCAGCTCACCTCGATACACAGATACGCAGTATTTT
>TRBD2|TRBJ2-3|TRBV27|-
CASSQAAGFPGDTQYF
TGTGCCAGCAGCCAGGCAGCGGGGTTTCCTGGGGATACGCAGTATTTT
>-|TRBJ2-3|TRBV30|once
CAWGGPDTQYF
TGTGCCTGGGGCGGGCCAGATACGCAGTATTTT
>-|TRBJ2-1|TRBV7-9|-
CASSLESYNEQFF
TGTGCCAGCAGCTTAGAGTCCTACAATGAGCAGTTCTTC
>TRBD1|TRBJ2-7|TRBV29-1|-
CSVAQGGPYEQYF
TGCAGCGTTGCCCAAGGGGGCCCCTACGAGCAGTACTTC
>-|TRBJ1-1|TRBV5-1|-
CASRLQLGTEAFF
TGCGCCAGCAGACTGCAGCTGGGCACTGAAGCTTTCTTT
>-|TRBJ2-2|TRBV11-3|-
CASSLGGRVGLGRTGELFF
TGTGCCAGCAGCTTAGGCGGCAGGGTCGGGCTAGGTCGGACCGGGGAGCTGTTTTTT
>-|TRBJ2-5|TRBV2|-
CASSILGTETQYF
TGTGCCAGCAGCATTCTAGGTACAGAGACCCAGTACTTC
>TRBD1|TRBJ1-2|TRBV6-1|-
CASRPRTGVNYGYTF
TGTGCCAGCAGGCCTCGGACAGGGGTTAACTATGGCTACACCTTC
>-|TRBJ2-7|TRBV7-8|-
CASSLAGTYEQYF
TGTGCCAGCAGCTTAGCGGGAACCTACGAGCAGTACTTC
>-|TRBJ2-7|TRBV15|once
CATSSAVIEEQYF
TGTGCCACCAGCAGTGCGGTAATAGAGGAGCAGTACTTC
>TRBD1|TRBJ2-5|TRBV9|once
CASSEQGAEETQYF
TGTGCCAGCAGCGAGCAGGGGGCGGAGGAGACCCAGTACTTC
>-|TRBJ1-1|TRBV9|once
CASSVGFGDTEAFF
TGTGCCAGTAGCGTAGGTTTCGGGGACACTGAAGCTTTCTTT
>TRBD1|TRBJ2-5|TRBV6-6|-
CASSYSSGGIKTQYF
TGTGCCAGCAGTTACTCGTCAGGGGGCATAAAGACCCAGTACTTC
>TRBD1|TRBJ2-5|TRBV28|-
CASSSPRGPRRETQYF
TGTGCCAGCAGCAGCCCCAGGGGGCCGAGACGAGAGACCCAGTACTTC
>TRBD1|TRBJ1-1|TRBV18|-
CASSPSINQGGANTEAFF
TGTGCCAGCTCACCCTCTATCAACCAAGGGGGCGCCAATACTGAAGCTTTCTTT
>TRBD2|TRBJ2-1|TRBV7-3|-
CASSLLAGDYNEQFF
TGTGCCAGCAGCCTCCTAGCGGGAGACTACAATGAGCAGTTCTTC
>TRBD2|TRBJ2-1|TRBV5-4|-
CASSLTSGRSNEQFF
TGTGCCAGCAGCTTGACCAGCGGGAGGAGCAATGAGCAGTTCTTC